One sample yielded the 29 T cell receptor beta chains listed below, sequenced in a study of blood T cell repertoires in COVID-19. The assay was immunoSEQ multiplex PCR, and TCRdb's table has in-frame clones only and misses some. The data hold around 250,000 clones, with approximately 86% observed a single time. Sequences were obtained from peripheral blood. All receptors come from a woman aged 65 to 85 with active or convalescent COVID-19.

V and J are TRBV5-1 and TRBJ1-2; D possibly corresponds to TRBD1 (5 bases). The V and J ends lost 0 bases and 7 bases respectively, with 13 bases between them. CDR3 size: 14 residues. Per the germline V gene, CDR1 is SGHRS and CDR2 is YFSETQ. The chain's CDR3 is CASSLGSGSSGYTF. The CDR3 DNA is TGCGCCAGCAGCTTGGGGTCAGGGTCTTCTGGCTACACCTTC. The entire variable domain, with the rest obtained from reference TRBV5-1 and TRBJ1-2, is as follows: KAGVTQTPRYLIKTRGQQVTLSCSPISGHRSVSWYQQTPGQGLQFLFEYFSETQRNKGNFPGRFSGRQFSNSRSEMNVSTLELGDSALYLCASSLGSGSSGYTFGSGTRLTVV.

The CDR3 DNA sequence: TGTGCCATCAGTGCTCCGACAGGTCCCTCCTCCTACGAGCAGTACTTC. Amino acids: CAISAPTGPSSYEQYF. The chain couples TRBV10-3 to TRBJ2-7, with a tentative D call TRBD1 (6 bases). In germline, CDR1 is ENHRY, CDR2 SYGVKD. There are 16 residues in the CDR3. Between the trimmed V and J ends, which lost 4 bases and 0 bases, there was a span of 16 bases.

V is TRBV10-3 and J is TRBJ1-3; D unresolved. The CDR3 runs to 16 residues. In germline, CDR1 is ENHRY, CDR2 SYGVKD. Trimming left V 2 bases short and J 0 bases short, with 11 bases between. CDR3 amino acids: CAISEQELYSGNTIYF. CDR3 DNA sequence: TGTGCCATCAGTGAGCAAGAACTTTACTCTGGAAACACCATATATTTT.

V and J are TRBV6-6 and TRBJ2-5, with 11 positions matching TRBD2. This CDR3 contains 14 residues. Germline CDR1 reads MNHNY; CDR2 reads SVGAGI (reference sequence). With V trimmed by 8 bases and J by 5 bases, 7 bases remained unmatched. CDR3 amino acids: CASFSGGAGETQYF. The CDR3 nucleotides read TGTGCCAGCTTTAGCGGGGGGGCCGGGGAGACCCAGTACTTC.

J is TRBJ2-3 and V is TRBV5-4; no firm D call. Germline lookup yields CDR1 SGHNT and CDR2 YYREEE (reference sequence). The CDR3 runs 11 residues. Between the trimmed V and J ends, which lost 3 bases and 6 bases, there was a span of 5 bases. The CDR3, as DNA: TGTGCCAGCAGCTCTAGGGATACGCAGTATTTT. Amino acid sequence: CASSSRDTQYF. Full variable domain (rest looked up from reference TRBV5-4 and TRBJ2-3): ETGVTQSPTHLIKTRGQQVTLRCSSQSGHNTVSWYQQALGQGPQFIFQYYREEENGRGNFPPRFSGLQFPNYSSELNVNALELDDSALYLCASSSRDTQYFGPGTRLTVL.

V and J are TRBV6-2 or TRBV6-3 and TRBJ1-1, with TRBD1 as a possible D gene (5 bases). The germline V gene has CDR1 MNHEY and CDR2 SVGEGT. V shed 6 bases and J shed 1 base, with 27 bases lying between them. The CDR3 has 19 residues. In DNA form, the CDR3 reads TGTGCCAGCAGCCCTCACCTGGCAGGGCGCTTTAATACGAACACTGAAGCTTTCTTT. Protein sequence: CASSPHLAGRFNTNTEAFF.

The chain combines TRBV6-5 with TRBJ1-1, with 9 bases aligning to TRBD1. In germline, CDR1 is MNHEY, CDR2 SVGAGI. V lost 6 bases and J lost 1; bases outside the gene matches: 6. This CDR3 is built from 15 residues. The CDR3 coding sequence is TGTGCCAGCAGAAGATGGGACAGGGAGAACACTGAAGCTTTCTTT. Its translation: CASRRWDRENTEAFF.

The V and J genes are TRBV6-1 and TRBJ1-2, with a tentative D call TRBD1 (5 bases). CDR3 length equals 15 residues. Germline V gene data show CDR1 as MNHNS and CDR2 as SASEGT. V lost 2 bases to trimming and J lost 7 bases, with 17 bases between them. The CDR3 here is CASSEPGRAKGGYTF. CDR3 in DNA: TGTGCCAGCAGTGAACCCGGCAGGGCTAAGGGTGGCTACACCTTC.

The chain joins TRBV5-1 to TRBJ1-5, with a tentative D call TRBD1 (5 bases). The ends were cut back, 4 bases at V and 5 bases at J, with 16 bases in the middle. The CDR3 is 15 amino acids. CDR1 SGHRS and CDR2 YFSETQ come from the germline V gene. This CDR3 reads CASSPQGRADQPQHF. The CDR3 DNA sequence: TGCGCCAGCAGCCCCCAGGGCCGGGCGGATCAGCCCCAGCATTTT.

The gene calls are TRBV6-5 and TRBJ2-2; 7 bases agree with TRBD1. CDR3 length equals 14 residues. After removal of 5 bases from V and 4 bases from J, the junction contained 4 bases not matched to a gene. Germline V lookup: CDR1 MNHEY, CDR2 SVGAGI. The CDR3 loop is CASSRGQPTGELFF. The CDR3 DNA reads TGTGCCAGCAGTAGGGGACAGCCCACCGGGGAGCTGTTTTTT.

The chain combines TRBV7-9 with TRBJ1-4, with 7 bases matching TRBD1. V gave up 6 bases and J gave up 4 bases; unmatched junction bases: 8. The CDR3 consists of 15 residues. Germline V gives CDR1 SEHNR, CDR2 FQNEAQ (reference sequence). The CDR3 DNA is TGTGCCAGCAGACCTTCCGGGACAGATAATGAAAAACTGTTTTTT. This codes for CASRPSGTDNEKLFF.

This chain joins TRBV6-5 and TRBJ2-7; a possible D gene is TRBD1 (6 bases). CDR3 length: 12 amino acids. In germline, CDR1 is MNHEY, CDR2 SVGAGI. Deletions cut 3 bases from V and 6 bases from J, with 9 bases between. The CDR3 here is CASSYARGEQYF. In DNA, the CDR3 is TGTGCCAGCAGTTATGCCAGGGGCGAGCAGTACTTC.

The chain employs TRBV7-3 and TRBJ2-2; tentatively, D is TRBD1 (5 bases). The CDR3 runs to 14 residues. Germline V gene sequence: CDR1 SGHTA, CDR2 FQGTGA. Trimming left V 0 bases short and J 4 bases short, with 6 bases between. The CDR3, as DNA: TGTGCCAGCAGCTTAACAGGGGTCACCGGGGAGCTGTTTTTT. Protein: CASSLTGVTGELFF.

The CDR3 region has the DNA TGTGCCAGCAGCCCCGAGCGGGGGGTCAACAATGAGCAGTTCTTC. Its protein product is CASSPERGVNNEQFF. The chain has TRBV3-1 (or the pseudogene TRBV3-2) and TRBJ2-1; 9 positions match TRBD2. The V gene's germline CDR1 is LGHDT and CDR2 YNNKEL (reference sequence). This CDR3 is 15 amino acids long. The J segment lost 5 bases and the V segment lost 4 bases, leaving 6 bases of the junction unmatched.

The rearrangement links TRBV11-2 to TRBJ1-3; D call uncertain. The CDR3 sequence is 15 residues long. V was shortened by 1 base and J by 0 bases, with 7 bases between the two germline ends. Germline V gene sequence: CDR1 SGHAT, CDR2 FQNNGV. CDR3 residues: CASSLVGSSGNTIYF. The CDR3, as DNA: TGTGCCAGCAGCTTAGTCGGGTCCTCTGGAAACACCATATATTTT.

This clone came up a few times. The chain is built from TRBV9 and TRBJ1-3; no definite D call. The V end lost 6 bases, the J end lost 1 base, and 11 bases lay between the germline ends. The CDR3 spans 14 residues. The germline gives CDR1 SGDLS, CDR2 YYNGEE. Written as DNA, the CDR3 is TGTGCCAGCAACCGGGAGAGGTCTGGAAACACCATATATTTT. Its translation: CASNRERSGNTIYF. Based on the CDR3 plus reference TRBV9 and TRBJ1-3, the full variable domain is DSGVTQTPKHLITATGQRVTLRCSPRSGDLSVYWYQQSLDQGLQFLIQYYNGEERAKGNILERFSAQQFPDLHSELNLSSLELGDSALYFCASNRERSGNTIYFGEGSWLTVV.

This clone came up once. The CDR3 region is CASNRGVGTAYEQYF. CDR3 in DNA: TGTGCCAGCAACAGGGGAGTCGGGACAGCCTACGAGCAGTACTTC. J is TRBJ2-7 and V is TRBV9; 7 nucleotides line up with TRBD1. The CDR3 runs 15 residues. Trimming removed 6 bases from V and 2 bases from J; junction bases left unmatched: 11. Germline V lookup: CDR1 SGDLS, CDR2 YYNGEE.

This sequence joins TRBV7-9 and TRBJ2-4; D is perhaps TRBD1 (5 bases). Trimming stripped 2 bases from V and 1 base from J, with 15 bases between. The CDR3 has 17 residues. Germline values: CDR1 SEHNR, CDR2 FQNEAQ (reference sequence). In nucleotides, the CDR3 is TGTGCCAGCAGCTTATCGTTTGGGGCGGCGGCCAAAAACATTCAGTACTTC. Amino acid sequence: CASSLSFGAAAKNIQYF.

This chain connects TRBV5-1 to TRBJ2-3, with 7 bases lining up with TRBD1. CDR1 SGHRS and CDR2 YFSETQ come from the germline V gene. Unmatched junction bases numbered 5, after V lost 4 bases and J lost 6 bases. The CDR3 runs 13 residues. Here the CDR3 reads CASSVTGFDTQYF. The DNA for the CDR3 is TGCGCCAGCAGCGTGACAGGGTTCGATACGCAGTATTTT.

J is TRBJ1-1 and V is TRBV6-5; D is perhaps TRBD1 (5 bases). V shed 8 bases and J shed 4 bases, with 14 bases lying between them. This CDR3 has 13 amino acids. In germline, CDR1 is MNHEY, CDR2 SVGAGI. The CDR3 loop is CASRSFGGTEAFF. The CDR3 DNA follows: TGTGCCAGCCGTTCATTCGGGGGCACTGAAGCTTTCTTT.

The rearrangement uses TRBV4-3 and TRBJ1-2, with D perhaps TRBD1 (6 bases). This CDR3 is built from 17 residues. Germline loops: CDR1 LGHNA, CDR2 YSLEER. Trimming cost V 3 bases and J 3 bases, with 20 bases left between them. The CDR3 nucleotides read TGCGCCAGCAGCCAGGACACCTCCAGGGGTCCCCACTATGGCTACACCTTC. Protein: CASSQDTSRGPHYGYTF.

The sample holds a few counts of this clone. V usage is TRBV2 and J usage is TRBJ1-2, with D possibly matching TRBD1 (6 bases). Germline V lookup: CDR1 SNHLY, CDR2 FYNNEI. The CDR3 sequence is 14 residues long. V dropped 3 bases and J dropped 4 bases, with 12 bases sitting between them. CDR3 protein: CASSDLTGLYGYTF. The DNA for the CDR3 is TGTGCCAGCAGTGACCTGACAGGCCTCTATGGCTACACCTTC.

The chain has TRBV20-1 and TRBJ2-3, with TRBD1 identical over 8 bases. CDR1 is DFQATT and CDR2 is SNEGSKA in the germline V gene (reference sequence). This CDR3 spans 14 amino acids. V shed 5 bases and J 5 bases; nucleotides not matched to a gene: 9. In nucleotides, the CDR3 is TGCAGTGCTGGTGAAGGCAGGGGGCAAGATACGCAGTATTTT. Protein sequence: CSAGEGRGQDTQYF.

This sequence joins TRBV4-3 and TRBJ2-3; possible D gene TRBD1, 6 bases. This CDR3 has 15 residues. CDR1 is LGHNA, CDR2 YSLEER, per germline. V lost 1 base, J lost 3 bases, and 11 bases lay in between. The CDR3 bases are TGCGCCAGCAGCCAAGGGGTAGGGGGTACAGATACGCAGTATTTT. This gives the protein CASSQGVGGTDTQYF.

This chain joins TRBV9 and TRBJ2-3; TRBD2 might be the D (6 bases). This CDR3 contains 14 residues. The V gene lost 4 bases and the J gene lost 4 bases, with 13 bases spanning the gap. Germline V gene data show CDR1 as SGDLS and CDR2 as YYNGEE. The CDR3 nucleotides read TGTGCCAGCAGCCCACGTGGAGGGTCAGATACGCAGTATTTT. This encodes CASSPRGGSDTQYF. The full variable domain, rest sourced from reference TRBV9 and TRBJ2-3, is DSGVTQTPKHLITATGQRVTLRCSPRSGDLSVYWYQQSLDQGLQFLIQYYNGEERAKGNILERFSAQQFPDLHSELNLSSLELGDSALYFCASSPRGGSDTQYFGPGTRLTVL.

The table lists this clone with a few counts. The V call is TRBV5-4, the J call TRBJ2-5; no definite D call. The V gene's germline CDR1 is SGHNT and CDR2 YYREEE (reference sequence). V was shortened by 4 bases and J by 4 bases, with 8 bases between the two germline ends. This CDR3 contains 12 residues. For the CDR3, the DNA is TGTGCCAGCAGCCTAAGCACAGAGACCCAGTACTTC. Amino acid sequence: CASSLSTETQYF.

This chain links TRBV19 with TRBJ2-3, with 11 bases that match TRBD1. This CDR3 spans 16 amino acids. Germline values: CDR1 LNHDA, CDR2 SQIVND (reference sequence). After removal of 7 bases from V and 4 bases from J, the junction contained 10 bases not matched to a gene. The CDR3 nucleotides read TGTGCCAGTACCGAATATCCGGGACAGGGGGCAGATACGCAGTATTTT. It yields the protein CASTEYPGQGADTQYF.

This chain joins TRBV5-6 and TRBJ2-7; no firm D call. From germline, CDR1 is SGHDT and CDR2 YYEEEE. CDR3 size: 12 residues. V lost 1 base and J 3 bases, leaving 5 bases between the germline ends. For the CDR3, the DNA is TGTGCCAGCAGCTTGACAGTCTACGAGCAGTACTTC. This codes for CASSLTVYEQYF.

The chain uses TRBV7-3 and TRBJ2-1; 7 nucleotides align to TRBD1. The junction had 6 bases not matched to a gene; V was cut back by 3 bases and J by 7 bases. The CDR3 is 14 amino acids. CDR1 is SGHTA, CDR2 FQGTGA, per germline. Here the CDR3 reads CASSFPGQTNEQFF. CDR3 in DNA: TGTGCCAGCAGCTTTCCGGGACAGACAAATGAGCAGTTCTTC.